The rows below give T cell receptor beta chains drawn from one sample of a study of T cell repertoires in cytomegalovirus infection. Antigens of these TCRs are unknown. One entry per CDR3 protein, called by TCRdb with MiXCR from the reads. The table lists about 470,000 distinct CDR3 sequences, approximately 42% of them singletons, with just under 45% in the top ten. Sequenced material: cultured PBMCs, taken from culture after CMV antigen stimulation. These receptors originate from a human donor in good health (CMV status not recorded). Some clones in this sample may be carry-over from other donors' samples. CDR3s include the opening cysteine and the closing phenylalanine or tryptophan. The D gene is left open where the match is weak. Size is stated for part of the rows, as once, few or many counts, or as a class when the clone is expanded.

J gene	clone size	V gene	D gene	CDR3 DNA	CDR3 protein
TRBJ1-5	-	TRBV4-3	TRBD1	TGCGCCAGCAGCCAGGGACAGAGTCAGCCCCAGCATTTT	CASSQGQSQPQHF
TRBJ2-1	many	TRBV7-2	-	TGTGCCAGCAGTTTCGAGGGGGCCCCTGTCGCCGGGGGAGAGGAGTTCTTC	CASSFEGAPVAGGEEFF
TRBJ1-4	few	TRBV19	-	TGTGCCAGTAGTTCCCCGGGATCAACTAATGAAAAACTGTTTTTT	CASSSPGSTNEKLFF
TRBJ2-1	once	TRBV4-1	TRBD2	TGCGCCAGCAGCCAAGGTTCCCTAGCGGGAGGCCCGAGCTCCTACAATGAGCAGTTCTTC	CASSQGSLAGGPSSYNEQFF
TRBJ2-7	-	TRBV7-8	-	TGTGCCAGCAGCGCAAAGGGAGTGACAGGCTCCTACGAGCAGTACTTC	CASSAKGVTGSYEQYF
TRBJ2-1	-	TRBV7-9	TRBD2	TGTGCCAGCAGCCCGGTGGGTCTAGCGGCCTACAATGAGCAGTTCTTC	CASSPVGLAAYNEQFF
TRBJ2-7	-	TRBV7-9	-	TGTGCCAGCAGCGCGGACCGTCCCCACGAGCAGTACTTC	CASSADRPHEQYF
TRBJ1-4	-	TRBV6-6	TRBD1	TGTGCCAGCAATTCACCGGGACAGGGAAATGAAAAACTGTTTTTT	CASNSPGQGNEKLFF
TRBJ2-7	-	TRBV15	-	TGTGCCACCAGCAGAGGTAACAGCTACGAGCAGTACTTC	CATSRGNSYEQYF
TRBJ2-3	-	TRBV7-2	-	TGTGCCAGCAGCTTTTACACAGATACGCAGTATTTT	CASSFYTDTQYF
TRBJ2-7	few	TRBV7-9	-	TGTGCCAGCAGCTTAGTGAGGGCAGGAGCCTACGAGCAGTACTTC	CASSLVRAGAYEQYF
TRBJ2-7	-	TRBV5-1	TRBD2	TGCGCCAGCAGCTTGGATGCGGGAGAAGTCGACGAGCAGTACTTC	CASSLDAGEVDEQYF
TRBJ1-5	-	TRBV7-2	-	TGTGCCAGCAGCTTAATCGGCCAGAGTCAGCCCCAGCATTTT	CASSLIGQSQPQHF
TRBJ2-1	once	TRBV7-6	-	TGTGCCAGCAGCTTAGGACGAATAGTCGGTGAGCAGTTCTTC	CASSLGRIVGEQFF
TRBJ2-7	few	TRBV11-2	TRBD2	TGTGCCAGCAGCTTAGATCTCCCTAGCGGGAGGCTACGGGCTTACGAGCAGTACTTC	CASSLDLPSGRLRAYEQYF
TRBJ1-2	-	TRBV4-3	TRBD1	TGCGCCAGCAGCCACACAGGGGCCAACTATGGCTACACCTTC	CASSHTGANYGYTF
TRBJ2-3	-	TRBV6-1	-	TGTGCCAGCAAGGGGGGGGGATCGGTAGATACGCAGTATTTT	CASKGGGSVDTQYF
TRBJ2-1	few	TRBV10-3	TRBD2	TGTGCCATCAGTCTACTAGCGAATGAGCAGTTCTTC	CAISLLANEQFF
TRBJ1-1	few	TRBV6-1	-	TGTGCCAGCAGTGACCAGGGGTTTACTGAAGCTTTCTTT	CASSDQGFTEAFF
TRBJ1-1	-	TRBV12-3/TRBV12-4	-	TGTGCCAGCAGTTCGGACTCCCCGCTGACTGAAGCTTTCTTT	CASSSDSPLTEAFF
TRBJ2-2	few	TRBV7-2	-	TGTGCCAGCAGTAGCCTAAACACCGGGGAGCTGTTTTTT	CASSSLNTGELFF
TRBJ1-4	-	TRBV20-1	-	TGCAGTGCTGCAGCATGGACCGGGGGTGAAAAACTGTTTTTT	CSAAAWTGGEKLFF
TRBJ2-7	-	TRBV12-5	-	TGTGCTAGTGCCCCCGGGACCCATCCTAGCGAGCAGTACTTC	CASAPGTHPSEQYF
TRBJ1-1	-	TRBV19	-	TGTGCCAGTAATGAGGGGCATTACACTGAAGCTTTCTTT	CASNEGHYTEAFF
TRBJ1-2	-	TRBV5-4	-	TGTGCCAGCAGCTTTGGTGTGGTGGGTGTCTATGGCTACACCTTC	CASSFGVVGVYGYTF
TRBJ2-7	-	TRBV19	TRBD2	TGTGCCAGTAGTATGGTGGGAGGGTACGAGCAGTACTTC	CASSMVGGYEQYF
TRBJ2-2	few	TRBV7-2	-	TGTGCCAGCAACCCCCAAGTTAGGCTTAACACCGGGGAGCTGTTTTTT	CASNPQVRLNTGELFF
TRBJ1-2	-	TRBV7-2	-	TGTGCCAGCAGCTTAGGGGGTCAGGGGAGGAACTATGGCTACACCTTC	CASSLGGQGRNYGYTF
TRBJ2-5	few	TRBV7-2	-	TGTGCCAGCAGCTTAAAGGCCCAAGAGACCCAGTACTTC	CASSLKAQETQYF
TRBJ1-3	-	TRBV7-9	-	TGTGCCAGCAGCTCGCTGGGCAGGGTCTACTCTGGAAACACCATATATTTT	CASSSLGRVYSGNTIYF
TRBJ1-2	-	TRBV6-2/TRBV6-3	-	TGTGCCAGCAGTTATCCGGCAGGGCGGAACTATGGCTACACCTTC	CASSYPAGRNYGYTF
TRBJ1-5	many	TRBV6-1	-	TGTGCCAGCAGCCGGGACCCCAGGCGGGTGAGCAATCAGCCCCAGCATTTT	CASSRDPRRVSNQPQHF
TRBJ2-7	few	TRBV20-1	-	TGCAGTGCTAGTGCCTCGTCGTACGAGCAGTACTTC	CSASASSYEQYF
TRBJ2-4	-	TRBV5-6	-	TGTGCCAGCAGCTTGATTCGAGCCAACGAAAACATTCAGTACTTC	CASSLIRANENIQYF
TRBJ1-6	-	TRBV27	-	TGTGCCACCTCGTTAACGACTCTTTCACCCCTCCACTTT	CATSLTTLSPLHF
TRBJ2-5	few	TRBV7-8	-	TGTGCCAGCAGCTTAGGAGTGCCAGCGGCAGAGACCCAGTACTTC	CASSLGVPAAETQYF
TRBJ2-1	-	TRBV12-3/TRBV12-4	TRBD2	TGTGCCAGCAGTATGACTAGCGGGAGGTTTAGTGAGCAGTTCTTC	CASSMTSGRFSEQFF
TRBJ2-2	-	TRBV7-9	-	TGTGCCAGCAGCTTATCTACGCCCGGGGAGCTGTTTTTT	CASSLSTPGELFF
TRBJ2-7	few	TRBV6-2/TRBV6-3	-	TGTGCCAGCAGTTACTCTCGGAAATACACCTACGAGCAGTACTTC	CASSYSRKYTYEQYF
TRBJ2-7	many	TRBV7-2	TRBD2	TGTGCCAGCAGCTTAGATCCCGCGGGGGTAGGCGAGCAGTACTTC	CASSLDPAGVGEQYF
TRBJ2-1	few	TRBV6-1	-	TGTGCCAGCGGACACGCTCCGGGACTGGATTACAATGAGCAGTTCTTC	CASGHAPGLDYNEQFF
TRBJ2-7	few	TRBV3-1	-	TGTGCCAGCAGCCAAGGGGCGTCGTCCTACGAGCAGTACTTC	CASSQGASSYEQYF
TRBJ1-5	few	TRBV6-6	-	TGTGCCAGCAGTTACTCGAGGTTGGTTCAGCCCCAGCATTTT	CASSYSRLVQPQHF
TRBJ2-3	-	TRBV12-3/TRBV12-4	-	TGTGCCAGCGCTCAACCGTCTGAGGATACGCAGTATTTT	CASAQPSEDTQYF
TRBJ1-1	few	TRBV7-9	-	TGTGCCAGCAGCCACCCCGGGACACCGAACACTGAAGCTTTCTTT	CASSHPGTPNTEAFF
TRBJ1-1	-	TRBV4-2	-	TGTGCCAGCAGCCGAGAAGGGACCCCCAAAAACACTGAAGCTTTCTTT	CASSREGTPKNTEAFF
TRBJ2-7	-	TRBV12-3/TRBV12-4	-	TGTGCCAGCAGCCGCGGGGGAGGGGGGAACGAGCAGTACTTC	CASSRGGGGNEQYF
TRBJ1-5	-	TRBV7-8	-	TGTGCCAGCAGCTCCTTGTTGCTCCGACAGCCCCAGCATTTT	CASSSLLLRQPQHF
TRBJ2-7	-	TRBV7-2	TRBD2	TGTGCCAGCAGCTTAGCCGGGACTAACTACGAGCAGTACTTC	CASSLAGTNYEQYF
TRBJ2-7	-	TRBV6-1	-	TGTGCCAGCCAACAGGGTGGTTCCTACGAGCAGTACTTC	CASQQGGSYEQYF
TRBJ1-2	few	TRBV7-9	-	TGTGCCAGCAGCGCTAGCGGGGGAAGAAGGGACTATGGCTACACCTTC	CASSASGGRRDYGYTF
TRBJ1-5	few	TRBV7-8	-	TGTGCCAGCAGCTTAGTGTTTCAGCCCCAGCATTTT	CASSLVFQPQHF
TRBJ2-5	once	TRBV7-9	-	TGTGCCAGCCGTCAGGGAATTAATAGTGAAGGGACCCAGTACTTC	CASRQGINSEGTQYF
TRBJ1-4	-	TRBV27	TRBD1	TGTGCCAGCAGTAAAAAGTTATACGGGACAGTAGAAGAAAAACTGTTTTTT	CASSKKLYGTVEEKLFF
TRBJ1-1	many	TRBV7-2	-	TGTGCCAGCAGCTTACGATCAGGGATCGGCACTGAAGCTTTCTTT	CASSLRSGIGTEAFF
TRBJ2-3	-	TRBV2	-	TGTGCCAGCAGTAATCTAGGTTTGAGAACAGATACGCAGTATTTT	CASSNLGLRTDTQYF
TRBJ1-1	-	TRBV4-3	-	TGCGCCAGCAGCCCGGCCGATGGGAGGGGGGGAGCTTTCTTT	CASSPADGRGGAFF
TRBJ1-6	many	TRBV6-5	-	TGTGCCAGCAGTTACTCATGGAGTGGATCACCCCTCCACTTT	CASSYSWSGSPLHF
TRBJ2-7	-	TRBV6-5	-	TGTGCCAGCAGCCCCTGGGGCGGGGACAGCTACGAGCAGTACTTC	CASSPWGGDSYEQYF